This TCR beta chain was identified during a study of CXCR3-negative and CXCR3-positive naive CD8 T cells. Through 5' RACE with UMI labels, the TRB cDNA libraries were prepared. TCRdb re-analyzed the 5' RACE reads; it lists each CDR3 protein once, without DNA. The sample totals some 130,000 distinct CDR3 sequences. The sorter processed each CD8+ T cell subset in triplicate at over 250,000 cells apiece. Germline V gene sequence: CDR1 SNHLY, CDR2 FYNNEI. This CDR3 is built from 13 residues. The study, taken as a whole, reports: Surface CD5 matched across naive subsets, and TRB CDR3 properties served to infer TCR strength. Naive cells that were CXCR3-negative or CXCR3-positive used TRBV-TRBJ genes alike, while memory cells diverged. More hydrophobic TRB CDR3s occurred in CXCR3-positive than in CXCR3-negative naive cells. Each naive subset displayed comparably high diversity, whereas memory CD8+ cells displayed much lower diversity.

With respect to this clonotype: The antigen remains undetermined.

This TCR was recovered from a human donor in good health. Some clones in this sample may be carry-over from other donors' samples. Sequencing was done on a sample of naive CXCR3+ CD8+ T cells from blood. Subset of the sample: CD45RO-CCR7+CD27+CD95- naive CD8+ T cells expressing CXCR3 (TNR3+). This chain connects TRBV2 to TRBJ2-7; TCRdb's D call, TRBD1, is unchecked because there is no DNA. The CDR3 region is CASRTGIFDEQYF. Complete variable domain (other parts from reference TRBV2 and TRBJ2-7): EPEVTQTPSHQVTQMGQEVILRCVPISNHLYFYWYRQILGQKVEFLVSFYNNEISEKSEIFDDQFSVERPDGSNFTLKIRSTKLEDSAMYFCASRTGIFDEQYFGPGTRLTVT.